The 2 T cell receptor beta chains below were found in one sample sequenced in a study of T cell clones after liver transplantation. Sequencing used immunoSEQ multiplex PCR; TCRdb keeps in-frame clones, though not all of them. The table shows 20,000 or so clones, with 85% to 95% occurring only once. The specimen was CD8+ T cells from blood, collected approximately 27 months after liver transplant. The origin of the receptors is a human patient who received a liver transplant. Some T cells could come from the graft donor.

The V gene is TRBV5-6, the J gene TRBJ2-7; 9 nucleotides align to TRBD2. Germline CDR1 is SGHDT and CDR2 is YYEEEE. The CDR3 spans 14 residues. V dropped 3 bases and J dropped 3; count of bases not matched to a gene: 4. CDR3 coding DNA: TGTGCCAGCAGCTCTTGGACTAGCGACTACGAGCAGTACTTC. Translation gives CASSSWTSDYEQYF.

CDR3 sequence reads: CASSMTGGNNEQYF. For the CDR3, the DNA is TGTGCCAGTAGTATGACAGGGGGCAACAACGAGCAGTACTTC. The chain is built from TRBV19 and TRBJ2-7; 10 nucleotides agree with TRBD1. Trimming removed 3 bases from V and 5 bases from J; junction bases left unmatched: 4. CDR1 and CDR2 (germline): LNHDA, SQIVND (reference sequence). This CDR3 is built from 14 residues.